Described below is a single TCR beta chain sequence and its context. Its antigen is undetermined. The data are from a study of CD8+ T cells in alopecia areata. The ends were cut back, 6 bases at V and 14 bases at J, with 20 bases in the middle. Germline V CDR1 and CDR2: MNHEY, SMNVEV (reference sequence). The CDR3 is 14 residues long. A FACSAria was used to sort CD4+ and CD8+ T cells. These cells came from PBMCs. Regarding the study as a whole: It was lesional scalp, especially alopecia totalis/universalis, that showed higher clonality than normal scalp. Although TCR sharing was seen in mice, sharing across patients was less clear, possibly for HLA-related reasons.

As the sequencing template, cDNA was produced by extracting RNA and reverse transcribing it. Measured with immunoSEQ multiplex PCR; TCRdb has only the in-frame clones, and not every one. The data hold around 97,000 clones, with 55% observed a single time. Sequenced: CD4+ T cells sorted from blood. The rearrangement joins TRBV27 to TRBJ1-6; no definite D call. The sequence derives from a human donor in good health. This chain's CDR3 is CASSHTGTMRALHF. Written as DNA, the CDR3 is TGTGCCAGCAGCCACACCGGCACTATGAGAGCCCTCCACTTT.